This T cell receptor (beta chain) is from a study of control samples from healthy donors and cancer patients. TCRdb's table, derived via immunoSEQ multiplex PCR, lists solely in-frame clones and lacks some. The table shows around 180,000 clones, with 80% to 95% occurring only once. V trimming: 4 bases; J trimming: 2 bases; junction bases outside the gene matches: 7. The CDR3 contains 15 residues. Per the germline V gene, CDR1 is SGHNT and CDR2 is YENEEA. The sequenced sample consisted of blood. The rearrangement joins TRBV11-3 to TRBJ2-5; 7 bases match TRBD1. The source is a woman aged 40 to 55 in good health. The CDR3 nucleotides read TGTGCCAGCAGCTCAGGGGGTAGGGCTCAAGAGACCCAGTACTTC. This gives the protein CASSSGGRAQETQYF. Full variable domain (rest looked up from reference TRBV11-3 and TRBJ2-5): EAGVVQSPRYKIIEKKQPVAFWCNPISGHNTLYWYLQNLGQGPELLIRYENEEAVDDSQLPKDRFSAERLKGVDSTLKIQPAELGDSAVYLCASSSGGRAQETQYFGPGTRLLVL.